The clone carrying this T cell receptor (beta chain) was observed a handful of times. Its antigen is currently unknown. The data are from a study of cytomegalovirus exposure and HLA in healthy donors. Study-level results: In a later analysis, a genetic analysis reported fewer productive-TCR N-insertions in an Asian-associated ancestry cluster than the cohort average.

Researchers ran the PCR with 60 Vbeta and 13 Jbeta primers. Sequenced by immunoSEQ multiplex PCR; TCRdb stores in-frame clones only, minus some. Seen here are approximately 210,000 clones, around 87% observed once, and the top ten hold around 1.5%. The sample consisted of PBMCs. This clonotype originated in a woman aged 18-29 years in good health and CMV-seronegative.

The CDR3 reads CASSLTTIGEKLFF. The CDR3 DNA reads as TGTGCCAGCAGTTTAACTACGATAGGTGAAAAACTGTTTTTT. This sequence joins TRBV28 and TRBJ1-4, with D unclear. CDR1 and CDR2 from the germline V gene are MDHEN and SYDVKM. Trimming left V 2 bases short and J 7 bases short, with 11 bases between. The CDR3 has 14 amino acids.